The clone carrying this T cell receptor beta chain has a single count. These data are taken from a study of blood T cell repertoires in COVID-19. Across the whole study: Sample material is recorded as cDNA or gDNA derived from T cells, B-cell-depleted T cells, or PBMCs.

The V end lost 2 bases, the J end lost 5 bases, and 5 bases lay between the germline ends. There are 12 residues in the CDR3. Germline V gene data show CDR1 as SGHTA and CDR2 as FQGNSA. Here immunoSEQ multiplex PCR was the method, and the copy in TCRdb shows in-frame clones only, minus some. The sample records 250,000 to 350,000 clones, 87% being singletons. Sequencing was done on a sample of PBMCs or T cells enriched from blood (not recorded which). This chain connects TRBV7-2 to TRBJ2-3; D is uncertain. This TCR derives from a woman aged 25 to 39 who had recovered from COVID-19. DNA of the CDR3: TGTGCCAGCAGCTTAAATAAAGATACGCAGTATTTT. It is translated as CASSLNKDTQYF. The variable domain in full, completed from reference TRBV7-2 and TRBJ2-3, reads GAGVSQSPSNKVTEKGKDVELRCDPISGHTALYWYRQSLGQGLEFLIYFQGNSAPDKSGLPSDRFSAERTGGSVSTLTIQRTQQEDSAVYLCASSLNKDTQYFGPGTRLTVL.